Following are 18 T cell receptor beta chains from one sample sequenced in a study of T cell clonality in common variable immunodeficiency. Study-level results: In common variable immunodeficiency, TCR beta chains reportedly carried fewer deletions and N-nucleotide insertions.

TCRdb's table, derived via immunoSEQ multiplex PCR, lists solely in-frame clones and lacks some. Listed for the sample are roughly 32,000 clones, none seen a single time. These receptors' antigens are unknown. Sequencing was carried out using peripheral blood mononuclear cells. The source is a human donor with common variable immunodeficiency.

There are many counts of this clone. Read data end 3 residues before the CDR3 end; the end is taken from the germline J gene. V usage is TRBV18 and J usage is TRBJ2-5; D may be TRBD2 (7 bases). In germline, CDR1 is KGHSH, CDR2 LQKENI. The CDR3 has 14 amino acids. Trimming shortened V by 3 bases and J by 7 bases, and 15 bases separated the two germline ends. Incomplete CDR3 DNA: TGTGCCAGCTCACCCCAGGGGCCGGGGGGGACC. Translated: CASSPQGPGGT. The complete CDR3 reads CASSPQGPGGTQYF.

CDR3 in amino acids: CSVEGGGGGYEQYF. The CDR3 bases that were read are TGCAGCGTTGAGGGGGGGGGAGGAGGGTACGAG. V is TRBV29-1 and J is TRBJ2-7, with 7 bases that match TRBD2. The read comes to an end 3 residues before the CDR3 does, leaving the germline J gene to fill in the end. With 3 bases clipped from V and 4 bases from J, the junction kept 9 bases outside the gene matches. Germline V gene data show CDR1 as SQVTM and CDR2 as ANQGSEA. The CDR3 loop spans 14 amino acids.

This clone occurred many times. The sequence runs out 3 residues before the end of the CDR3; the remainder is reconstructed from the germline J gene. The chain employs TRBV19 and TRBJ1-5; D gene ambiguous. The V gene lost 3 bases and the J gene lost 1 base, with 7 bases spanning the gap. This CDR3 is 14 amino acids long. The germline V gene has CDR1 LNHDA and CDR2 SQIVND (reference sequence). The sequenced part of the CDR3 DNA is TGTGCCAGTAGTATCTCGCAGAGCAATCAGCCC. Protein product: CASSISQSNQP. In full, the CDR3 reads CASSISQSNQPQHF.

The table lists this clone with many counts. The CDR3 bases that were read are TGCGCCAGCAGCTTGGAAGGGGCCGAG. Amino acid sequence: CASSLEGAE. The whole CDR3 region reads CASSLEGAEQYF. The V gene is TRBV5-1, the J gene TRBJ2-7; possible D gene TRBD1, 5 bases. The read finishes 3 residues shy of the CDR3 end, and the germline J gene is used to complete it. Germline assignment: CDR1 SGHRS and CDR2 YFSETQ. The CDR3 runs 12 residues. V lost 0 bases, J lost 6 bases, and 7 bases lay in between.

This clone was seen at least ten times. The read ends 3 residues shy of where the CDR3 ends; the end is completed using the germline J gene. The chain combines TRBV7-6 with TRBJ1-2, with D possibly being TRBD1 (6 bases). CDR1 is SGHVS, CDR2 FNYEAQ, per germline. The CDR3 loop spans 14 amino acids. Trimming took off 4 bases at V and 7 bases at J, with 16 bases between the two ends. CDR3 loop: CASSWTEGGTGYTF. CDR3 DNA (partial): TGTGCCAGCAGCTGGACAGAAGGGGGAACTGGC.

This clone was counted ten times or more. The CDR3 extends 3 residues past the end of the read, so its final part is completed from the germline J gene. J is TRBJ1-1 and V is TRBV18, with D possibly TRBD1 on 6 matching bases. The CDR3 runs 12 residues. Germline V gene sequence: CDR1 KGHSH, CDR2 LQKENI. The CDR3 protein is CASSPQQGEAFF. Incomplete CDR3 DNA: TGTGCCAGCTCACCGCAGCAGGGGGAA.

This clone was picked up a small number of times. The missing CDR3 end, 3 residues past where the read stops, is filled in from the germline J gene. The chain couples TRBV19 to TRBJ2-3; TRBD2 is a possible D gene (6 bases). In germline, CDR1 is LNHDA, CDR2 SQIVND (reference sequence). Trimming shortened V by 4 bases and J by 2 bases, and 16 bases separated the two germline ends. The CDR3 has 16 amino acids. Partial CDR3 DNA: TGTGCCAGTAGTAGACTCCTAGCGAGGGCCACAGATACG. This translates into CASSRLLARATDT. The entire CDR3 is CASSRLLARATDTQYF.

This clone was found many times. The CDR3 end is not reached by the read, which stops 3 residues before it; the germline J gene fills it in. This chain uses TRBV18 with TRBJ1-5, with D possibly being TRBD1 (6 bases). V gave up 3 bases and J gave up 0 bases, with 12 bases separating them. Germline V gene sequence: CDR1 KGHSH, CDR2 LQKENI. CDR3 length: 16 residues. The covered CDR3 bases are TGTGCCAGCTCACCTTTGACAGGAGATAGCAATCAGCCC. This gives the protein CASSPLTGDSNQP. The full CDR3 sequence reads CASSPLTGDSNQPQHF.

This clone was recorded many times. CDR3 bases read: TGCAGCGTTTGGGGACTAGCGTATAACAATGAG. Translated, it gives CSVWGLAYNNE. The full CDR3 protein reads CSVWGLAYNNEQFF. This chain joins TRBV29-1 and TRBJ2-1, with TRBD2 identical over 10 bases. The CDR3 end is not reached by the read, which stops 3 residues before it; the germline J gene fills it in. CDR1 and CDR2 (germline): SQVTM, ANQGSEA. V shed 5 bases, J shed 5 bases, and the junction held 6 bases outside the gene matches. This CDR3 comprises 14 residues.

This clone was seen many times. The read is 3 residues too short to cover the CDR3 end, so that end is filled in from the germline J gene. The rearrangement uses TRBV2 and TRBJ1-1, with a weak D call TRBD1 (5 bases). The CDR3 length is 12 residues. Germline V gene lookup returns CDR1 SNHLY and CDR2 FYNNEI. The CDR3 bases that were read are TGTGCCAGCAGGGGGGGGGAGGTTCCA. Residues: CASRGGEVP. The entire CDR3 is CASRGGEVPAFF.

Regarding this clone: The read falls 3 residues short of the CDR3 end, and the missing part is taken from the germline J gene. The chain has TRBV7-9 and TRBJ1-2; the D is unclear. CDR3 size: 13 residues. The V and J ends lost 1 base and 4 bases respectively, with 7 bases between them. Germline V gives CDR1 SEHNR, CDR2 FQNEAQ (reference sequence). The sequenced CDR3 bases are TGTGCCAGCAGCTTAGGGCAACCCTATGGC. Protein sequence: CASSLGQPYG. The full CDR3 protein reads CASSLGQPYGYTF.

In this sample, this clone turned up many times. The read ends 3 residues before the CDR3 terminus; that terminus is restored from the germline J gene. Other DNA sequences in this sample translate to the same CDR3. This chain uses TRBV2 with TRBJ2-7; no firm D call. Germline V gene lookup returns CDR1 SNHLY and CDR2 FYNNEI. The V and J ends lost 0 bases and 4 bases respectively, with 7 bases between them. The CDR3 runs to 13 residues. The CDR3 DNA, read in part, is TGTGCCAGCAGTGAAGCCCCCCGGTACGAG. Protein: CASSEAPRYE. The whole CDR3 protein reads CASSEAPRYEQYF.

A few counts support this clone. The CDR3 end falls 3 residues outside the read, so it is completed with the germline J gene. The chain employs TRBV7-9 and TRBJ1-4; D call uncertain. The CDR3 length is 15 residues. V lost 0 bases, J lost 5 bases, and 10 bases lay in between. Germline CDR1 and CDR2: SEHNR and FQNEAQ (reference sequence). The sequenced part of the CDR3 DNA is TGTGCCAGCAGCTTAGCGGAGTCGGGGAATGAAAAA. Amino acid sequence: CASSLAESGNEK. The full CDR3 sequence reads CASSLAESGNEKLFF.

This clone was picked up many times. Read data end 3 residues before the CDR3 end; the end is taken from the germline J gene. V and J are TRBV19 and TRBJ2-5; D is ambiguous. CDR1 and CDR2 (germline): LNHDA, SQIVND (reference sequence). This CDR3 has 14 amino acids. Trimming removed 4 bases from V and 3 bases from J, with 12 bases in between. The CDR3 here is CASSTYTTKETQYF. CDR3 DNA, as far as it was read: TGTGCCAGTAGTACTTACACGACAAAAGAGACC.

This clone turned up a few times. The CDR3 region is CASSGGLAESSYEQYF. CDR3 DNA (partial): TGTGCCAGCAGTGGGGGACTAGCGGAGAGCTCCTACGAG. The V and J genes are TRBV6-4 and TRBJ2-7; 11 bases are a match to TRBD2. The observed sequence ends 3 residues before the CDR3 terminus, with the missing tail filled in from the germline J gene. The CDR3 sequence is 16 residues long. Germline CDR1 reads MRHNA; CDR2 reads SNTAGT. V lost 4 bases and J lost 0; bases outside the gene matches: 5.

Worth noting for this clone: The read terminates 3 residues ahead of where the CDR3 ends, so the germline J gene completes it. V is TRBV19 and J is TRBJ1-5, with 8 bases matching TRBD1. CDR1 LNHDA and CDR2 SQIVND come from the germline V gene (reference sequence). Trimming cost V 3 bases and J 6 bases; bases outside gene matches: 10. The CDR3 is 16 residues long. This chain's CDR3 is CASSITGTGERQPQHF. The DNA read from the CDR3 is TGTGCCAGTAGTATCACCGGGACAGGTGAGCGTCAGCCC.

This clone was observed a few times. Sequencing ends 3 residues short of the CDR3 end; the germline J gene provides the rest. This chain uses TRBV19 with TRBJ2-3; 9 positions match TRBD2. This CDR3 has 14 amino acids. Trimming took 3 bases from V and 5 from J; bases not matched to a gene: 3. Germline CDR1 is LNHDA and CDR2 is SQIVND (reference sequence). CDR3 amino acids: CASSIVAGEDTQYF. CDR3 bases read: TGTGCCAGTAGTATCGTAGCGGGGGAAGATACG.

Notes on this clone: Read coverage stops 3 residues before the CDR3 terminus; the germline J gene supplies the remainder. V and J are TRBV30 and TRBJ1-5, with D possibly being TRBD1 (6 bases). The V gene's germline CDR1 is GTSNPN and CDR2 SVGIG (reference sequence). This CDR3 contains 16 residues. With 0 bases removed from V and 6 bases from J, the gap between germline ends came to 18 bases. Partial CDR3 DNA: TGTGCCTGGAGTGTACGTGGGAGAGGGGGAGGTCAGCCC. It specifies CAWSVRGRGGGQP. The whole CDR3 protein reads CAWSVRGRGGGQPQHF.